What follows are 7 T cell receptor beta chains derived from one specimen sequenced in a study of CD8+ T cells in alopecia areata. As the sequencing template, cDNA was produced by extracting RNA and reverse transcribing it. Some clones are missing from TCRdb's copy, which holds only in-frame ones; the method was immunoSEQ multiplex PCR. The data hold some 100,000 clones, with 58% observed a single time. Treatment specified: oral pan-JAK inhibitor, 5-10 mg twice daily. Sequencing was performed on CD8+ T cells sorted from blood, taken at week 4, from a patient treated with tofacitinib. The origin of the receptors is a human donor with alopecia areata.

V is TRBV7-9 and J is TRBJ2-5, with 9 bases that match TRBD1. The CDR3 loop spans 18 amino acids. V shed 4 bases and J 0 bases; nucleotides not matched to a gene: 12. From germline, CDR1 is SEHNR and CDR2 FQNEAQ (reference sequence). The DNA of the CDR3 is TGTGCCAGCAGCTCATCCACCGCGGGGACAGGGTACCAAGAGACCCAGTACTTC. This gives the protein CASSSSTAGTGYQETQYF. Using reference TRBV7-9 and TRBJ2-5 for the parts outside the CDR3, the full variable domain is DTGVSQNPRHKITKRGQNVTFRCDPISEHNRLYWYRQTLGQGPEFLTYFQNEAQLEKSRLLSDRFSAERPKGSFSTLEIQRTEQGDSAMYLCASSSSTAGTGYQETQYFGPGTRLLVL.

V and J are TRBV19 and TRBJ1-5; the D gene is possibly TRBD1 (5 bases). Germline V CDR1 and CDR2: LNHDA, SQIVND (reference sequence). The germline V and J ends were trimmed by 0 bases and 7 bases, with 13 bases remaining between them. The CDR3 loop spans 15 amino acids. CDR3 region: CASSIDSGGDQPQHF. For the CDR3, the DNA is TGTGCCAGTAGTATAGATAGCGGGGGGGACCAGCCCCAGCATTTT. The full variable domain, completed using reference TRBV19 and TRBJ1-5, is DGGITQSPKYLFRKEGQNVTLSCEQNLNHDAMYWYRQDPGQGLRLIYYSQIVNDFQKGDIAEGYSVSREKKESFPLTVTSAQKNPTAFYLCASSIDSGGDQPQHFGDGTRLSIL.

CDR3 nucleotides: TGTGCCAGCAGTTATGGGGAATCATACGAGCAGTACTTC. It encodes CASSYGESYEQYF. This chain links TRBV6-6 with TRBJ2-7; D is unclear. Germline-derived CDR1 and CDR2 are MNHNY and SVGAGI (reference sequence). With 3 bases removed from V and 4 bases from J, the gap between germline ends came to 10 bases. The CDR3 is made up of 13 amino acids.

CDR3 loop: CASSLDGNEQFF. CDR3 bases: TGTGCCAGCAGCTTAGATGGGAATGAGCAGTTCTTC. The chain combines TRBV7-9 with TRBJ2-1; D not certain. CDR1 and CDR2 (germline): SEHNR, FQNEAQ (reference sequence). Trimming pared 1 base from V and 7 bases from J, leaving 5 bases between. The CDR3 consists of 12 residues.

The chain joins TRBV15 to TRBJ2-5; TRBD1 matches 7 bases. J lost 5 bases, V lost 4 bases, and 7 bases had no gene match. The CDR3 consists of 14 residues. Germline CDR1 reads LNHNV; CDR2 reads YYDKDF (reference sequence). For the CDR3, the DNA is TGTGCCACCAGCACCCGGACAGGCTGGGAGACCCAGTACTTC. Protein sequence: CATSTRTGWETQYF.

The gene calls are TRBV29-1 and TRBJ2-3; TRBD2 is a possible D gene (5 bases). Germline assignment: CDR1 SQVTM and CDR2 ANQGSEA. V gave up 4 bases and J gave up 3 bases, with 8 bases separating them. This CDR3 comprises 12 residues. CDR3 protein: CSVAAETDTQYF. CDR3 nucleotides: TGCAGCGTTGCAGCGGAGACAGATACGCAGTATTTT.

This chain connects TRBV5-1 to TRBJ2-7, with 8 bases identical to TRBD1. This CDR3 contains 13 residues. Looked up from germline, CDR1 is SGHRS and CDR2 is YFSETQ. V was clipped by 4 bases and J by 6 bases; unmatched bases: 6. CDR3 protein: CASSPRTGIEQYF. The CDR3 DNA is TGCGCCAGCAGCCCGAGGACAGGGATCGAGCAGTACTTC.